This TCR beta chain was sequenced for a study of blood T cell repertoires in COVID-19. Study overall: COVID-19 samples, acute and convalescent, were from the United States, Italy and Spain. The cDNA or gDNA used as material had been derived from T cells, B-cell-depleted T cells, or PBMCs.

Original analysis: It was from reference gene primer amplification that nucleated cell counts were estimated. Sequencing was performed with immunoSEQ multiplex PCR; in TCRdb, only in-frame clones are kept and a portion is missing. Clone size and V and J calls were adopted from that table, with D and trimming inferred from the DNA. The sample records approximately 300,000 clones, 75% to 90% being singletons. Germline trimming cut 1 base from V and 5 bases from J; bases unmatched to any gene: 4. This CDR3 has 15 amino acids. Germline-derived CDR1 and CDR2 are LGHDT and YNNKEL (reference sequence). The clonotype was recovered from a man aged 25-45 years with acute or convalescent COVID-19. Sequencing was carried out using peripheral blood. The J gene is TRBJ2-2, the V gene TRBV3-1 (or the pseudogene TRBV3-2); 7 bases agree with TRBD1. The CDR3 nucleotides read TGTGCCAGCAGCCAAGCAGGGGGAAATACCGGGGAGCTGTTTTTT. Amino acids: CASSQAGGNTGELFF.